Here is one T cell receptor (beta chain) with its context. The data are from a study of cytotoxic CD8 clonotypes in ibrutinib-treated CLL. Produced via immunoSEQ multiplex PCR; TCRdb's table is partial and in-frame only. Here the sample spans 130,000 or so clones, around three quarters being singletons. CDR1 is GTSNPN, CDR2 SVGIG, per germline (reference sequence). The CDR3 is 15 residues long. V shed 1 base and J shed 2 bases, with 12 bases lying between them. The sample was PBMCs, taken after 12 months of ibrutinib treatment. This receptor was obtained from a human donor with chronic lymphocytic leukemia. The chain uses TRBV30 and TRBJ1-3; D gene ambiguous. The DNA for the CDR3 is TGTGCCTGGAGTGGCCCGCGGGGTACTGGAAACACCATATATTTT. Its protein is CAWSGPRGTGNTIYF. Drawing the rest from reference TRBV30 and TRBJ1-3, the complete variable domain is SQTIHQWPATLVQPVGSPLSLECTVEGTSNPNLYWYRQAAGRGLQLLFYSVGIGQISSEVPQNLSASRPQDRQFILSSKKLLLSDSGFYLCAWSGPRGTGNTIYFGEGSWLTVV.